The clone carrying this T cell receptor (beta chain) was observed once. Its antigen is as yet unknown. This entry belongs to a study of cytomegalovirus exposure and HLA in healthy donors. Study-level findings and limits: From TCR beta sequences, most subjects' HLA-A and HLA-B alleles were reportedly predicted accurately. Presence/absence analyses supposed approximately even sequencing depth among donors.

The PCR used 60 Vbeta and 13 Jbeta primers. TCRdb's copy holds only in-frame clones and misses some; the assay was immunoSEQ multiplex PCR. The repertoire holds tens of thousands of clones, about 75% seen once, with roughly 2% in the top ten. Trimming removed 8 bases from V and 3 bases from J; junction bases left unmatched: 1. Germline assignment: CDR1 SGHTA and CDR2 FQGTGA. The CDR3 is 12 residues long. The J gene is TRBJ2-5, the V gene TRBV7-3; 9 bases are shared with TRBD2. This sequence was found in a man in his forties or fifties in good health and CMV-seronegative. The sample was PBMCs. The CDR3 sequence is CASSSGEETQYF. DNA for the CDR3: TGTGCCAGCTCTAGCGGGGAAGAGACCCAGTACTTC.